This T cell receptor beta chain was sequenced during a study of shared clonotypes between healthy human individuals (dated by TCRdb to 2020 to 2021). Some background on the complete study: The cohort comprised two women and a few men aged 18 to 49 years. Leukapheresis yielded between about 0.94 and 8.9 billion PBMCs per donor. To estimate repertoire size and how much clonotype sharing occurs between individuals, the study deeply sequenced the blood TCR repertoires of a handful of healthy adults. To increase sequencing depth and limit assay-specific biases, different laboratories used diverse techniques to prepare libraries and sequence TCR repertoires.

Paper-wide results and their limitations: Based on pairwise subsampling, the degree of clonotype sharing among donors was expected to be affected by sequencing depth. Because the study included only a small number of donors, the genetic and exposure-history diversity represented was limited. Sampling was restricted to blood, and TCR repertoires in tissues likely differ from the TCR repertoires found in blood.

This clone was seen only a few times. Which antigen it targets is not known. Per-nucleotide qualities are absent, and no much larger clonotype sits a single base away. Using the deep immunoSEQ assay, TCR CDR3 regions were amplified from genomic DNA by multiplex PCR. Genomic DNA extracted from each cell subset was distributed evenly over all wells of several immunoSEQ 96-well plates, and each plate served as one replicate. For unsorted PBMC, approximately 300 ng of genomic DNA, equivalent to about 30,000 T cell genomes, went into each replicate PCR. Ten immunoSEQ deep assay plates were used to sequence unsorted PBMC genomic DNA. Purified libraries were measured with a Qubit 3.0 fluorometer, size-checked on a Bioanalyzer 2100, and measured again with the KAPA Library Quantification kit. Every immunoSEQ 96-well plate was sequenced on a separate single-read 150-cycle Illumina NextSeq 550 flow cell. The original methods were these. Because the immunoSEQ output included only junctional sequences and no quality scores, the filtering could not be the same as the filtering used for full-length reads. To assign V/J genes and CDR3, sequences were annotated using PyIR, a Python wrapper for IgBLAST v1.9, with IMGT germline references. Any read was removed if the V/J assignment was weak (E-value above 1e-6), the CDR3 was missing, or the read contained stop codons, out-of-frame junctions, or ambiguous translated residues. V3J clonotypes were defined as sequences sharing the same inferred V gene, J gene, and CDR3 amino acid sequence. Percentage overlap between repertoires was calculated by dividing the number of shared unique clonotypes by the size of the smaller repertoire. RTK rarefaction, the Chao1 estimator, and Recon v2.1 estimates of unobserved clonotypes were used to assess repertoire richness. This immuneACCESS table, as held by TCRdb, lists in-frame sequences with V and J called but not all clones. Of the missing ones, under half trace to an unresolved V gene in checked studies; the others have no known cause. V and J calls and clone size are given by that table; D and trimming were obtained from the DNA. The sample table lists about 530,000 clones, 60% to 80% of them with a count of one. Together, the top ten hold under 15% of the sample.

The donors were healthy, HIV-negative adults who had no recently reported acute infections or vaccinations. Every donor was a Caucasian adult residing in Nashville, Tennessee, USA. For unsorted samples, tens of millions of PBMCs were counted, and genomic DNA was extracted using the QIAamp DNA Blood Mini kit. Blood was obtained by leukapheresis, after which PBMCs were separated by Ficoll-Histopaque density gradient centrifugation and cryopreserved in liquid nitrogen vapor phase. Material: PBMCs. The receptor was isolated from a woman in her thirties or forties in good health. Some clones in this sample may be carry-over from other donors' samples.

This receptor carries the CDR3 CASSELDRGDGDEQFF. The base sequence is TGCGCCAGCAGTGAGCTTGACAGGGGAGACGGGGATGAGCAGTTCTTC. The rearrangement combines TRBV10-1 with TRBJ2-1; TRBD1 matches 8 bases in the middle. Trimming removed 2 bases from V and 8 bases from J; the gene matches leave 11 bases unexplained. Sequences WNHNN (CDR1) and SYGVQD (CDR2) are obtained from the germline V gene (reference sequence). The CDR3 has 16 amino acids, counting the end cysteine and phenylalanine. Solely the CDR3 DNA is kept, with 48 bases framed from the first base.